The 2 T cell receptor beta chains in this list originate from one sample, sequenced in a study of control samples from healthy donors and cancer patients. Data came from immunoSEQ multiplex PCR; TCRdb stores just in-frame clones and leaves some out. Here the sample spans 150,000 or so clones, 90% to 95% being singletons. Material: blood. The receptors come from a man between 35 and 55 years old in good health.

The rearrangement links TRBV5-1 to TRBJ1-5, with 8 bases lining up with TRBD1. J lost 4 bases, V lost 5 bases, and 5 bases had no gene match. Germline V gives CDR1 SGHRS, CDR2 YFSETQ. The CDR3 loop spans 14 amino acids. CDR3 in amino acids: CASRETGGNQPQHF. The DNA for the CDR3 is TGCGCCAGCAGGGAAACAGGGGGAAATCAGCCCCAGCATTTT.

The chain employs TRBV19 and TRBJ1-2, with 7 bases lining up with TRBD1. Trimming cost V 5 bases and J 0 bases; bases outside gene matches: 6. Germline V CDR1 and CDR2: LNHDA, SQIVND (reference sequence). The length of the CDR3 is 15 residues. In nucleotides, the CDR3 is TGTGCCAGTAGTGCTTCAGGGGGAACTAACTATGGCTACACCTTC. Amino acid sequence: CASSASGGTNYGYTF. The whole variable domain, filled in from reference TRBV19 and TRBJ1-2, reads DGGITQSPKYLFRKEGQNVTLSCEQNLNHDAMYWYRQDPGQGLRLIYYSQIVNDFQKGDIAEGYSVSREKKESFPLTVTSAQKNPTAFYLCASSASGGTNYGYTFGSGTRLTVV.